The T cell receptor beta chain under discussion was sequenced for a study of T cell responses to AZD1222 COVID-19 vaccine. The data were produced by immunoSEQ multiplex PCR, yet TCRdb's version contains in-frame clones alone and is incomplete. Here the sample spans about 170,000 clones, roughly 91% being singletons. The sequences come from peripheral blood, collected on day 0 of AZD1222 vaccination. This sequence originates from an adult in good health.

The CDR3 spells CASSKTAPDRSSSFSGYTF. In DNA form, the CDR3 reads TGTGCCAGTAGTAAAACGGCCCCGGACAGGTCGAGTAGCTTTTCAGGCTACACCTTC. The chain couples TRBV19 to TRBJ1-2; 7 nucleotides match TRBD1. The CDR3 is 19 residues long. With V trimmed by 4 bases and J by 8 bases, 25 bases remained unmatched. Per germline, CDR1 LNHDA and CDR2 SQIVND (reference sequence).